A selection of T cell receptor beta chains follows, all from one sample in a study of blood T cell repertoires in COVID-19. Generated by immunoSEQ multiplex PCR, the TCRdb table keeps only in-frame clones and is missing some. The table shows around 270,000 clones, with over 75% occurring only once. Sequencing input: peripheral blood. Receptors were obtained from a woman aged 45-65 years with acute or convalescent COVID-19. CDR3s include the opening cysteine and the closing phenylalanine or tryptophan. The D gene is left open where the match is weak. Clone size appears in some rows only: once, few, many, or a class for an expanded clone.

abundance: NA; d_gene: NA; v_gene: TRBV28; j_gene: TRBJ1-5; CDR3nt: TGTGCCAGCAGTCCCCCGGTGACAGTCAATCAGCCCCAGCATTTT; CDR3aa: CASSPPVTVNQPQHF
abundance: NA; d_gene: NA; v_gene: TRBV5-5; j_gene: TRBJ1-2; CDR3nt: TGTGCCAGCAGCTTGGTGCAGGGGAACTATGGCTACACCTTC; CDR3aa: CASSLVQGNYGYTF
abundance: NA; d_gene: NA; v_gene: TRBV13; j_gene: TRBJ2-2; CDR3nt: TGTGCCAGCAGCTTGAGGGGGACCGGGGAGCTGTTTTTT; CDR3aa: CASSLRGTGELFF
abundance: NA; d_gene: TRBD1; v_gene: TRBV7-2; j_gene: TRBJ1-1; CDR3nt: TGTGCCAGCAGCCGGGACAGGGGAGAAGCTTTCTTT; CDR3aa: CASSRDRGEAFF
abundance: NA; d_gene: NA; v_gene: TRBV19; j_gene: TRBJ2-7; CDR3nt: TGTGCCAGTAGTATTACCGGTACCTCCTACGAGCAGTACTTC; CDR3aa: CASSITGTSYEQYF
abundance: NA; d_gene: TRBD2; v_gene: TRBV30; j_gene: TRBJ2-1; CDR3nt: TGTGCCTGGGGCGGACTAGCGGGAGGTTGGAATGAGCAGTTCTTC; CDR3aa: CAWGGLAGGWNEQFF
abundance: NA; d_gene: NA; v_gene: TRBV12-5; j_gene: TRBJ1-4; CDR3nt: TGTGCTAGTGGTTTGGTACAGCGGCGGTGGGCTAATGAAAAACTGTTTTTT; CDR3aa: CASGLVQRRWANEKLFF
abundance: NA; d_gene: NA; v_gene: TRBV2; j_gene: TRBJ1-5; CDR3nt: TGTGCCAGCAGGGAGGACAGCAATCAGCCCCAGCATTTT; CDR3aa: CASREDSNQPQHF
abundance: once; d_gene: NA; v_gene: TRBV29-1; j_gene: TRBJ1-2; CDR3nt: TGCAGCGTTGAAGGAGGTGGAGGGCAGGTCTATGGCTACACCTTC; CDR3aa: CSVEGGGGQVYGYTF
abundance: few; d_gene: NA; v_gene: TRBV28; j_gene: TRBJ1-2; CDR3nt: TGTGCCAGCAAGGGCGGGGGGAACTATGGCTACACCTTC; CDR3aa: CASKGGGNYGYTF
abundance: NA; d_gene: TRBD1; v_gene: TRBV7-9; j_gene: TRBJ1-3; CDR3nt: TGTGCCAGCAGCCCACTTCCGGGACAGAGCTCTGGAAACACCATATATTTT; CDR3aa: CASSPLPGQSSGNTIYF
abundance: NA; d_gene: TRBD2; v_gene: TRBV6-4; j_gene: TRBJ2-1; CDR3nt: TGTGCCAGCAGGAGGAGACTAGCTTCCTACAATGAGCAGTTCTTC; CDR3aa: CASRRRLASYNEQFF
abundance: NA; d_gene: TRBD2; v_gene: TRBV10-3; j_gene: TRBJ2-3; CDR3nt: TGTGCCACCGATTCGACTAGCGGTGGTGGGGATACGCAGTATTTT; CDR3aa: CATDSTSGGGDTQYF
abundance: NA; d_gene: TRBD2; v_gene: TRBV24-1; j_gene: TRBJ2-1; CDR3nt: TGTGCCACCAGTGATTTCGGGACTAGCGGAATACATGAGCAGTTCTTC; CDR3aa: CATSDFGTSGIHEQFF
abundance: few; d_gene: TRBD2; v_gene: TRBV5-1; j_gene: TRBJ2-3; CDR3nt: TGCGCCAGCAGCCCCGGACTAGCGGGAGCGGGCACAGATACGCAGTATTTT; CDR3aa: CASSPGLAGAGTDTQYF
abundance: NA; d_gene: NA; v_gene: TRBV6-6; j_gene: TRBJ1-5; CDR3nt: TGTGCCAGCATCGGGGAGGGGGATCAGCCCCAGCATTTT; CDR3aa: CASIGEGDQPQHF
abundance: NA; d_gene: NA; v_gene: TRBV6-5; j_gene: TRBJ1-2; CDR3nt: TGTGCCAGCAGACCCGATGGACTGGACGGCTACACCTTC; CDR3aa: CASRPDGLDGYTF
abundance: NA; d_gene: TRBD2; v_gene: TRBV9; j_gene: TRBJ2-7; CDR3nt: TGTGCCAGCAGCGTAGAAGCGGGAGGGTCCTACGAGCAGTACTTC; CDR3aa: CASSVEAGGSYEQYF
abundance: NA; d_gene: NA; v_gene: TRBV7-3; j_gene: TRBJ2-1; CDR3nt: TGTGCCAGCAGCCCAGAAGACTTGAATGAGCAGTTCTTC; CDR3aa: CASSPEDLNEQFF
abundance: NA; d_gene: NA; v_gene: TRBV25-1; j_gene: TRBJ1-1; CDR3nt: TGTGCCAGCAGCCCAGGGTCAGTTGAAGCTTTCTTT; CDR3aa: CASSPGSVEAFF
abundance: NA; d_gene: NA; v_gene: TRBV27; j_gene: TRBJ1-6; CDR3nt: TGTGCCAGCAGTTTAGGTACAGGGCCTTTAACGGGATCCTATAATTCACCCCTCCACTTT; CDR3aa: CASSLGTGPLTGSYNSPLHF
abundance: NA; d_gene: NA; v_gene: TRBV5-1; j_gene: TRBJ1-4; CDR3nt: TGCGCCAGCAGCTTGGGGGGCGGCCCAACTAATGAAAAACTGTTTTTT; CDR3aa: CASSLGGGPTNEKLFF
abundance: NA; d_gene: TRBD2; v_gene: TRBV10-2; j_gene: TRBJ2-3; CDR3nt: TGCGCCAGCAGTGATCCGGCGGGAGGAAGAGATACGCAGTATTTT; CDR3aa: CASSDPAGGRDTQYF
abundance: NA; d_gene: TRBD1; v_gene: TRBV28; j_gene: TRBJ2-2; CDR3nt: TGTGCCAGCAGTCAGGGGGACGGGGAGCTGTTTTTT; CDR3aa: CASSQGDGELFF
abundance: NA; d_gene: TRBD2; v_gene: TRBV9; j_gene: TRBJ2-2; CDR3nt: TGTGCCAGCAGCGTAGGGGAGGGGAACACCGGGGAGCTGTTTTTT; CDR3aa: CASSVGEGNTGELFF
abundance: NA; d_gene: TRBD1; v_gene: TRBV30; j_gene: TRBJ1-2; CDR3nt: TGTGCCTGGAGTGTTGCAGGGGGACTTAACTATGGCTACACCTTC; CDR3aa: CAWSVAGGLNYGYTF
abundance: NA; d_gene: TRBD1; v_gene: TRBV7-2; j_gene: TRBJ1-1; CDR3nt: TGTGCCGACAGACCCGGGACAGGGGGCGAAAACACTGAAGCTTTCTTT; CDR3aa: CADRPGTGGENTEAFF
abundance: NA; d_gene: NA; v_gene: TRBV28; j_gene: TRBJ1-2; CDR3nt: TGTGCCAGCAGTGGCCCAGGGGATTACAACTATGGCTACACCTTC; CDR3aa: CASSGPGDYNYGYTF